The clone carrying this T cell receptor beta chain was detected a few times. Original processing notes: Reference gene primers were amplified, and this amplification served to estimate nucleated cell counts. Assay used: immunoSEQ multiplex PCR; TCRdb lists only in-frame clones, some missing. The V and J calls and clone size come from that table; D and trimming were worked out from the DNA. The table lists some 110,000 clones, approximately 84% of them singletons, with less than 9% in the top ten. The record originates from a study of blood T cell repertoires in COVID-19. Across the whole study: Some COVID-19 samples were acute and others convalescent; all came from the United States, Italy and Spain. PBMCs, B-cell-depleted T cells, or T cells provided the cDNA or gDNA that made up the material.

Germline V gene data show CDR1 as LNHDA and CDR2 as SQIVND (reference sequence). This CDR3 comprises 13 residues. V was shortened by 2 bases and J by 10 bases, with 9 bases between the two germline ends. Sequenced material: peripheral blood. The sequence came from a man aged 65 to 85 with active or convalescent COVID-19. The rearrangement links TRBV19 to TRBJ1-6; D is uncertain. CDR3 nucleotide sequence: TGTGCCAGTAGTATAAAGGTCGGGTCACCCCTCCACTTT. This codes for CASSIKVGSPLHF.